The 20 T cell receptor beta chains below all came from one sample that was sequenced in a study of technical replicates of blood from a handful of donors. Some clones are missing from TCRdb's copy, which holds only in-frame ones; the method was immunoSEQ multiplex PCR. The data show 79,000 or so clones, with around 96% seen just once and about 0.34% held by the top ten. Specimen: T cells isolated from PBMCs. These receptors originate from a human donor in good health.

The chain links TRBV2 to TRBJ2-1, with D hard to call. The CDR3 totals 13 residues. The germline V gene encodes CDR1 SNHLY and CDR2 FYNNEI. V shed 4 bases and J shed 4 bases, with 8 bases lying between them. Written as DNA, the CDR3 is TGTGCCAGCAGTGGCGACTCTTACAATGAGCAGTTCTTC. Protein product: CASSGDSYNEQFF.

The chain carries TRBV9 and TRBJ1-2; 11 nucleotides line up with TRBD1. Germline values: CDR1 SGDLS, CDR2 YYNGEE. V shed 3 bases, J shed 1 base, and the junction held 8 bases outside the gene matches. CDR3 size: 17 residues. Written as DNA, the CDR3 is TGTGCCAGCAGCGGTGGACAGGGGGCGTATTATAACTATGGCTACACCTTC. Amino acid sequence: CASSGGQGAYYNYGYTF.

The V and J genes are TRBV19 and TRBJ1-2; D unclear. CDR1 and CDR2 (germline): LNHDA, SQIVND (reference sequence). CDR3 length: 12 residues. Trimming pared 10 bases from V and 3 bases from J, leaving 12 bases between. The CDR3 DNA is TGTGCCACCAGGTGGGAGTACTATGGCTACACCTTC. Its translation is CATRWEYYGYTF.

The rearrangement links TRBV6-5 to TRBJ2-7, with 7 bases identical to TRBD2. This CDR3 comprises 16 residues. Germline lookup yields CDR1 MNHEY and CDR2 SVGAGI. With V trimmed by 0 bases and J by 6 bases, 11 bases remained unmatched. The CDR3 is CASSYSYTLREGEQYF. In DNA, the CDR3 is TGTGCCAGCAGTTACTCCTATACGCTAAGGGAGGGCGAGCAGTACTTC.

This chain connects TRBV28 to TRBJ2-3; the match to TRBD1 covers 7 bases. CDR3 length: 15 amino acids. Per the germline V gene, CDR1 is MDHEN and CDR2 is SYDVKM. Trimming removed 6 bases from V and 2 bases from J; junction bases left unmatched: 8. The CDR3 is CASSPGTAITDTQYF. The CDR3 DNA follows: TGTGCCAGCAGCCCCGGGACAGCTATCACAGATACGCAGTATTTT.

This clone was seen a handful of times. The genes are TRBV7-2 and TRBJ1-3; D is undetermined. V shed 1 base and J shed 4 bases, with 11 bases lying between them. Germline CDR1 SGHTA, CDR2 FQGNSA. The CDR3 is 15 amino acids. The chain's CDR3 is CASSLEVGSGNTIYF. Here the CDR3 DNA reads TGTGCCAGCAGCTTAGAAGTTGGTAGCGGAAACACCATATATTTT.

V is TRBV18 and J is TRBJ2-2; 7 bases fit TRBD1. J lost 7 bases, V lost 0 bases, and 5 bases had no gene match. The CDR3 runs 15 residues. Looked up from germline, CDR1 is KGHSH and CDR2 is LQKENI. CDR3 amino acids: CASSPPTGVNGELFF. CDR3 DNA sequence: TGTGCCAGCTCACCACCCACAGGGGTGAACGGGGAGCTGTTTTTT.

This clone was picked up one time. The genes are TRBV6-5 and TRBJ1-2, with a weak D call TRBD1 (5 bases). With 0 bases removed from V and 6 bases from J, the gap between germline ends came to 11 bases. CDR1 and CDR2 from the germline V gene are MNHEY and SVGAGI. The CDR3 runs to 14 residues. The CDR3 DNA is TGTGCCAGCAGTTACTCGCTCGGGGGGAATGGCTACACCTTC. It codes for CASSYSLGGNGYTF.

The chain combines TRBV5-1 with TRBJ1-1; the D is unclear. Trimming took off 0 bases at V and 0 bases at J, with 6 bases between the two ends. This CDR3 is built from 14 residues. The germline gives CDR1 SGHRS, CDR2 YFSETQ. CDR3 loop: CASSLGGLNTEAFF. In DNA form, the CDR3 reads TGCGCCAGCAGCTTGGGCGGGTTGAACACTGAAGCTTTCTTT.

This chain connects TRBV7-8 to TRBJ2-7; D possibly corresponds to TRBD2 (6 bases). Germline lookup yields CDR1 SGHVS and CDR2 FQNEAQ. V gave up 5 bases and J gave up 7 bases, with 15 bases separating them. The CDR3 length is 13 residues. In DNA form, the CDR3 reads TGTGCCAGCAGCCCCCGGAGGGTCAGAGAGCAGTACTTC. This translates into CASSPRRVREQYF.

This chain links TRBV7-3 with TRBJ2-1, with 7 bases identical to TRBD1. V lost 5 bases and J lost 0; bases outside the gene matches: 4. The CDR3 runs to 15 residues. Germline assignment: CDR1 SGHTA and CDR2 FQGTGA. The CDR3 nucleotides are TGTGCCAGCAGCACGAGGACAGGCTCCTACAATGAGCAGTTCTTC. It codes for CASSTRTGSYNEQFF.

CDR3 sequence reads: CASSLPRKEGSEQYF. The DNA of the CDR3 is TGCGCCAGCAGCTTGCCTAGGAAGGAGGGGAGCGAGCAGTACTTC. V and J are TRBV5-1 and TRBJ2-7; maybe TRBD2 (6 bases). V lost 1 base, J lost 6 bases, and 17 bases lay in between. The CDR3 has 15 amino acids. Germline V gene data show CDR1 as SGHRS and CDR2 as YFSETQ.

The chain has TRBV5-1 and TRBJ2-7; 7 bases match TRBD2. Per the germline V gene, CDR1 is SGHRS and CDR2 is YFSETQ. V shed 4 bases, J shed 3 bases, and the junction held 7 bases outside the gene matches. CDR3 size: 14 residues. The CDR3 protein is CASSPGGGRYEQYF. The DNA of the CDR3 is TGCGCCAGCAGCCCTGGGGGGGGACGCTACGAGCAGTACTTC.

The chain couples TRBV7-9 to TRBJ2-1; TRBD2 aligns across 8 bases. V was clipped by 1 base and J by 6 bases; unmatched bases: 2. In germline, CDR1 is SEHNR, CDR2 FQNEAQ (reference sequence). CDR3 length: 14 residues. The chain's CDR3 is CASSLGGLGNEQFF. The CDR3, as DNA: TGTGCCAGCAGCTTAGGGGGACTAGGCAATGAGCAGTTCTTC.

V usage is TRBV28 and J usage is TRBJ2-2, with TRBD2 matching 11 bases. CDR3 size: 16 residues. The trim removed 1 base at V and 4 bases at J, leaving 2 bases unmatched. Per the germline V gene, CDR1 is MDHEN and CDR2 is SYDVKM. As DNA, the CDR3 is TGTGCCAGCAGTTTATTTGGACTAGCGGGCACCGGGGAGCTGTTTTTT. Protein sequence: CASSLFGLAGTGELFF.

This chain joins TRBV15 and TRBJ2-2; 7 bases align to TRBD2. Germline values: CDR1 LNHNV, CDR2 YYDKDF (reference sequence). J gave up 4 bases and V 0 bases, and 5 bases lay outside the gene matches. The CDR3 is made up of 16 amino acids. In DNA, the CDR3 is TGTGCCACCAGCAGAGATGGTGGGAGGGCCACCGGGGAGCTGTTTTTT. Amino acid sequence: CATSRDGGRATGELFF. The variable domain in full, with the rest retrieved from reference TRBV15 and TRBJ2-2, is DAMVIQNPRYQVTQFGKPVTLSCSQTLNHNVMYWYQQKSSQAPKLLFHYYDKDFNNEADTPDNFQSRRPNTSFCFLDIRSPGLGDTAMYLCATSRDGGRATGELFFGEGSRLTVL.

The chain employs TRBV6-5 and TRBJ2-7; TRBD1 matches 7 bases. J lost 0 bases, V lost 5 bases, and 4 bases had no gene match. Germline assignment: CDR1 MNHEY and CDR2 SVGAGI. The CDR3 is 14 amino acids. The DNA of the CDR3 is TGTGCCAGCAGTGGACAGGAGCTCTCCTACGAGCAGTACTTC. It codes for CASSGQELSYEQYF.

In DNA, the CDR3 is TGTGCCAGCAGTTTTAGCCTAGCGGGAGATAGGGAGCAGTTCTTC. It translates to CASSFSLAGDREQFF. V usage is TRBV28 and J usage is TRBJ2-1; TRBD2 aligns across 10 bases. V shed 3 bases and J 10 bases; nucleotides not matched to a gene: 9. This CDR3 comprises 15 residues. In germline, CDR1 is MDHEN, CDR2 SYDVKM.

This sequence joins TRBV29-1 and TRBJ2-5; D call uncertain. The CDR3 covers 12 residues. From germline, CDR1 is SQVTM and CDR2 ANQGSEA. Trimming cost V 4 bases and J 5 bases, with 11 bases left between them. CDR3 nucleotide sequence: TGCAGCGTTGGGCCCAATTCGGAGACCCAGTACTTC. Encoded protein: CSVGPNSETQYF.

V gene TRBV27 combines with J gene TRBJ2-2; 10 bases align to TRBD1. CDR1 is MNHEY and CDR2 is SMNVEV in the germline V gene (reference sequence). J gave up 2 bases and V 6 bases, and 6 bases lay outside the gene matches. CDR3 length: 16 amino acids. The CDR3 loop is CASSRGTGANTGELFF. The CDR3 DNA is TGTGCCAGCAGCCGGGGGACAGGGGCCAACACCGGGGAGCTGTTTTTT.